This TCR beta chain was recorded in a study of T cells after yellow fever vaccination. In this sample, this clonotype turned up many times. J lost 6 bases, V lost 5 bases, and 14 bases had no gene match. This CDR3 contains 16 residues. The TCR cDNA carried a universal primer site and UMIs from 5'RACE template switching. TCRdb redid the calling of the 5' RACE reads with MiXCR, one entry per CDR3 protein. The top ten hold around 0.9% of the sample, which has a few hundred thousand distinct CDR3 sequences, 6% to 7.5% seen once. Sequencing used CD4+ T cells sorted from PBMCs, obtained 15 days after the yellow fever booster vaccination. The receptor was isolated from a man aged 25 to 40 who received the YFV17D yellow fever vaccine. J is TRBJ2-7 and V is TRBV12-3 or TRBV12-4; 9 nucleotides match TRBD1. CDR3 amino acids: CASSLGWGTGSAEQYF. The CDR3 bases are TGTGCCAGCAGTCTCGGATGGGGGACAGGGTCGGCCGAGCAGTACTTC.